The T cell receptor beta chain under discussion was sequenced for a study of siplizumab effects on memory and regulatory T cells. A remark on this clone: Antigen: not known.

Germline CDR1 reads SGHNT; CDR2 reads YENEEA. The CDR3 contains 15 residues. V was clipped by 5 bases and J by 0 bases; unmatched bases: 3. TCR templates numbering 95,000 to 100,000 were assayed per sample. Measured with immunoSEQ multiplex PCR; TCRdb has only the in-frame clones, and not every one. The sample has over 95,000 clones, just under 95% seen once. Overall study findings and caveats: Naive T cells looked more diverse than memory cells, and they looked like major contributors to the alloresponse. Roughly 80-96% of proliferating clones (CD4+ or CD8+) could not be assigned a naive or memory phenotype. Researchers did not confirm the suppressive function of proliferating Tregs from siplizumab cultures.

Sequences were obtained from non-Treg CD4+ T cells sorted from blood. The chain links TRBV11-3 to TRBJ2-2, with 7 bases lining up with TRBD1. This TCR was sampled from a human donor in good health. CDR3 in DNA: TGTGCCAGCAGCCCGACAGGGACGAACACCGGGGAGCTGTTTTTT. Translating gives CASSPTGTNTGELFF.